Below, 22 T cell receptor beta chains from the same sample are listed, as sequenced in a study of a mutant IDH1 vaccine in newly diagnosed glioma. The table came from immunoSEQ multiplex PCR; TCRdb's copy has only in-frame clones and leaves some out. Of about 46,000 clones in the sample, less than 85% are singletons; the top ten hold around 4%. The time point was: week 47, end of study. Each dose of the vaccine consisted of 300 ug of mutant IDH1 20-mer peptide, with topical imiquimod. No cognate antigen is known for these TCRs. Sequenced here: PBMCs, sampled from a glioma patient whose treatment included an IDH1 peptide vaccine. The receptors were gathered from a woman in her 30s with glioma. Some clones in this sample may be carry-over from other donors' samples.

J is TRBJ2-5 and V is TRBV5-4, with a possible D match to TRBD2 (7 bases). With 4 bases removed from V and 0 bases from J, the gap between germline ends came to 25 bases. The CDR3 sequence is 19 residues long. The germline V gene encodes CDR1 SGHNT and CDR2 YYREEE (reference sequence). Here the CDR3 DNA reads TGTGCCAGCAGCGTGATTATGGGACTGTGGGGGGGGCACCAAGAGACCCAGTACTTC. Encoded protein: CASSVIMGLWGGHQETQYF.

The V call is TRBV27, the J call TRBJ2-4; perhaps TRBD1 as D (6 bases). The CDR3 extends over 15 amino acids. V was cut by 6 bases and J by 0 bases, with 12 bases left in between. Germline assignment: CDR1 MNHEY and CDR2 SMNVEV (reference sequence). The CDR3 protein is CASRKDSLAKNIQYF. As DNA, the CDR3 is TGTGCCAGCAGAAAGGACAGCCTAGCCAAAAACATTCAGTACTTC.

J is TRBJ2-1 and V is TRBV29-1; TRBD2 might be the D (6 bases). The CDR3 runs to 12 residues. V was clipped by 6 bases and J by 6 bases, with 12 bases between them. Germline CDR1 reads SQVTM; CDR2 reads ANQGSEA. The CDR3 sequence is CSVLGTFNEQFF. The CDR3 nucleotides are TGCAGCGTACTCGGGACTTTCAATGAGCAGTTCTTC.

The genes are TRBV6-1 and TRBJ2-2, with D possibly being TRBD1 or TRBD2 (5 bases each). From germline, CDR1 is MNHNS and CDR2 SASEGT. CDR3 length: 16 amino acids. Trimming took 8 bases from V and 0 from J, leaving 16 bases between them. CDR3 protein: CASRKGMGANTGELFF. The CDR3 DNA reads TGTGCCAGCCGTAAAGGGATGGGGGCGAACACCGGGGAGCTGTTTTTT.

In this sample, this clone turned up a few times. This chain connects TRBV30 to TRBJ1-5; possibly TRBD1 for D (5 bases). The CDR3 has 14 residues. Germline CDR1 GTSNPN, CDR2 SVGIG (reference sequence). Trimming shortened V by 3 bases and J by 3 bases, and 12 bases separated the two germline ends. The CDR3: CAWRGGGDNQPQHF. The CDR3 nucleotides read TGTGCCTGGAGGGGGGGTGGGGACAATCAGCCCCAGCATTTT. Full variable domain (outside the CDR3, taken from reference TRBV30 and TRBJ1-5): SQTIHQWPATLVQPVGSPLSLECTVEGTSNPNLYWYRQAAGRGLQLLFYSVGIGQISSEVPQNLSASRPQDRQFILSSKKLLLSDSGFYLCAWRGGGDNQPQHFGDGTRLSIL.

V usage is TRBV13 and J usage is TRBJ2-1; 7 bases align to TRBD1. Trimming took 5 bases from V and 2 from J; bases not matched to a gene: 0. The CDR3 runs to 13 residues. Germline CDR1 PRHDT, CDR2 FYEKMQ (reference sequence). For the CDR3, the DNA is TGTGCCAGCAGCGACAGGGCCTACAATGAGCAGTTCTTC. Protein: CASSDRAYNEQFF.

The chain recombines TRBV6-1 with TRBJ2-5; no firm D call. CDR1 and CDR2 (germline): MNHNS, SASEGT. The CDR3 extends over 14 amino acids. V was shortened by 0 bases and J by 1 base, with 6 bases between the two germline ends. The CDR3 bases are TGTGCCAGCAGTGAAGCACTGCTCCAAGAGACCCAGTACTTC. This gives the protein CASSEALLQETQYF.

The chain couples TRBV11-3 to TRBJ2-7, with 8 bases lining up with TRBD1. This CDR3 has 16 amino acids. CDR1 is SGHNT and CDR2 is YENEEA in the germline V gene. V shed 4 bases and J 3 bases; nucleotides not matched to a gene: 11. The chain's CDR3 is CASSSYGTGVFYEQYF. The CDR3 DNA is TGTGCCAGCAGCTCGTACGGGACAGGAGTTTTCTACGAGCAGTACTTC.

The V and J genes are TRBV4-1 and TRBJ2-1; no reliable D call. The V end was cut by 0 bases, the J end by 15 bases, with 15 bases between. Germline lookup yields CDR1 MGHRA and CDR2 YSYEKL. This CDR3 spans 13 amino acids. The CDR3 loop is CASSQDRPLMLFF. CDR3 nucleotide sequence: TGCGCCAGCAGCCAAGACCGGCCCCTTATGCTGTTCTTC.

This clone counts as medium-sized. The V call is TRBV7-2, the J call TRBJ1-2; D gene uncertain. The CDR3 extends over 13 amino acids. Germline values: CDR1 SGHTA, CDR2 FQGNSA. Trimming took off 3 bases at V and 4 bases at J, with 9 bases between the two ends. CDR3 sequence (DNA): TGTGCCAGCAGCTTGCCCGACGGCTATGGCTACACCTTC. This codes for CASSLPDGYGYTF.

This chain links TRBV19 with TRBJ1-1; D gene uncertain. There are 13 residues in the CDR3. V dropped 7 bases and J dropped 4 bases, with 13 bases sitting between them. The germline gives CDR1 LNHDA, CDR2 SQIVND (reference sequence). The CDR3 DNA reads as TGTGCCAGTATCGCCTCGGCGGCCACTGAAGCTTTCTTT. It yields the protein CASIASAATEAFF.

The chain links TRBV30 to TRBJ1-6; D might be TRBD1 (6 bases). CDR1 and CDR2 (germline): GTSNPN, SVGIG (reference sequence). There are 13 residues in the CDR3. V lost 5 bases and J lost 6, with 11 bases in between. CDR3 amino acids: CAWCGQFNSPLHF. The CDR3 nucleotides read TGTGCCTGGTGCGGACAGTTTAATTCACCCCTCCACTTT.

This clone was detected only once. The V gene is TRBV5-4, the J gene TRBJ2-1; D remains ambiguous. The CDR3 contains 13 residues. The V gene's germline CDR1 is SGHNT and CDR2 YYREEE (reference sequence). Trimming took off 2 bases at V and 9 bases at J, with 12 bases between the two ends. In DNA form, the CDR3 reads TGTGCCAGCAGCTTTCAAGGTACATTTGAGCAGTTCTTC. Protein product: CASSFQGTFEQFF.

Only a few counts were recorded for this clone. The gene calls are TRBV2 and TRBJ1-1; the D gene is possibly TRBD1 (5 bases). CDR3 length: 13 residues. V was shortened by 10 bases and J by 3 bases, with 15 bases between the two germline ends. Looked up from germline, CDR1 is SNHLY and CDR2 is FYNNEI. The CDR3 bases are TGTGCCATTGGGACCCCGGGGGACACTGAAGCTTTCTTT. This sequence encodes CAIGTPGDTEAFF.

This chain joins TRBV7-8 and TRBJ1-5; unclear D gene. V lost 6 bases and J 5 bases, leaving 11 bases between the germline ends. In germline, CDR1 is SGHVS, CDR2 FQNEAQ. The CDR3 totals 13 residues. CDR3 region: CASSNLMDQPQHF. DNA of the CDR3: TGTGCCAGCAGTAATCTAATGGATCAGCCCCAGCATTTT.

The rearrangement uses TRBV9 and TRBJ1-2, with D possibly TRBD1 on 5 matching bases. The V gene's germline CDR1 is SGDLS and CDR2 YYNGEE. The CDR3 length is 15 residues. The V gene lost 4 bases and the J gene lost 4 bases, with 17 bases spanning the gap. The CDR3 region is CASSTTGVLLYGYTF. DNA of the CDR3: TGTGCCAGCAGCACCACGGGGGTACTACTCTATGGCTACACCTTC.

In DNA form, the CDR3 reads TGCGCCAGCAGCCAAGAACTAGAGGATGAGCAGTTCTTC. This gives the protein CASSQELEDEQFF. The chain carries TRBV4-1 and TRBJ2-1; the D gene is possibly TRBD2 (5 bases). V lost 0 bases and J lost 8, with 8 bases in between. Germline CDR1 MGHRA, CDR2 YSYEKL. This CDR3 has 13 amino acids.

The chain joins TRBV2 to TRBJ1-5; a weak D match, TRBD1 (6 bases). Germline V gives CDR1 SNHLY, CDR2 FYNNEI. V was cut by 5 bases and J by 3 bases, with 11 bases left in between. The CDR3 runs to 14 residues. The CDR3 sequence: CASSSDSVNQPQHF. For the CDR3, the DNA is TGTGCCAGCAGTTCGGACAGCGTCAATCAGCCCCAGCATTTT.

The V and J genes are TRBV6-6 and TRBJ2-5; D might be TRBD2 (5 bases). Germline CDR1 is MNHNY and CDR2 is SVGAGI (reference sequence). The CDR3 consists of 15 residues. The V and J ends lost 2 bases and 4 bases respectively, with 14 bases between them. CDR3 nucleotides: TGTGCCAGCAGTTACGGGGTGAGGGTTCGAGAGACCCAGTACTTC. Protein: CASSYGVRVRETQYF.

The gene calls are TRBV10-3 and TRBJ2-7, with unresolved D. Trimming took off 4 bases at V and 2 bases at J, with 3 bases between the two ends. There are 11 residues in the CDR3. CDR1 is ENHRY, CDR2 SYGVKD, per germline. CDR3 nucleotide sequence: TGTGCCATCAGTGGGGCCTACGAGCAGTACTTC. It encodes CAISGAYEQYF.

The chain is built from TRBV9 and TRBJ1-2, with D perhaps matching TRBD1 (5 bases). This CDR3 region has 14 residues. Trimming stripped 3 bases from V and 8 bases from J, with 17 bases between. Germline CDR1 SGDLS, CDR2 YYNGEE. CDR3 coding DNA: TGTGCCAGCAGCGCCGGGGGGGGATCGGAGGGCTACACCTTC. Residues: CASSAGGGSEGYTF.

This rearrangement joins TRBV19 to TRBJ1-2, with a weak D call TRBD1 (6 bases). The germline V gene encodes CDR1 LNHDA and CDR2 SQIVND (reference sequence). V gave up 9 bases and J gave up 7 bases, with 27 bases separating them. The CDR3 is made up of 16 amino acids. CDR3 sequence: CASFPQVTGKVGGYTF. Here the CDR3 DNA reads TGTGCCAGCTTTCCTCAAGTAACAGGGAAGGTTGGTGGCTACACCTTC.